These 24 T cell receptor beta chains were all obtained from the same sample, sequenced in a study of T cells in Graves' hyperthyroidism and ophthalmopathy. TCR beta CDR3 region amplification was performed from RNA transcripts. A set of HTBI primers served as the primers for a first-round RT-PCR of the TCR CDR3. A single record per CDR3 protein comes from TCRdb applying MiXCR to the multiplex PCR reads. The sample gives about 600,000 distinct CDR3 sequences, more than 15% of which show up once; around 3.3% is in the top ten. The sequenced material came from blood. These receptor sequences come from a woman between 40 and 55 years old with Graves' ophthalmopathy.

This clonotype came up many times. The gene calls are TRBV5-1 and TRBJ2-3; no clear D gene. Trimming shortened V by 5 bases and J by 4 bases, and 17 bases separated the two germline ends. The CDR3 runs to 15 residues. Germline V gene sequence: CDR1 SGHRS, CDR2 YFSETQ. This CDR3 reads CASRPGHVSSDTQYF. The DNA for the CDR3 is TGCGCCAGCAGGCCCGGGCATGTCTCTTCAGATACGCAGTATTTT.

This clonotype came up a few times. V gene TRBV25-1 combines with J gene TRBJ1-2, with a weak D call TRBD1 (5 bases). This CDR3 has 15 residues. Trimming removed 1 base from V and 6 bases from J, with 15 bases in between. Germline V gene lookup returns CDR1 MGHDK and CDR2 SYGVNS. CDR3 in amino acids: CASSEWGRAVDGYTF. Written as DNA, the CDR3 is TGTGCCAGCAGTGAATGGGGCAGGGCCGTGGATGGCTACACCTTC.

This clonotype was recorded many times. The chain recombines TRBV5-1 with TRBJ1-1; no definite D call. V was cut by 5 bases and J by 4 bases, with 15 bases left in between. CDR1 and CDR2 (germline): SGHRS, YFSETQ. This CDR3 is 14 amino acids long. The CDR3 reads CASRERVTGTEAFF. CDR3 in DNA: TGCGCCAGCAGGGAGAGGGTTACGGGCACTGAAGCTTTCTTT.

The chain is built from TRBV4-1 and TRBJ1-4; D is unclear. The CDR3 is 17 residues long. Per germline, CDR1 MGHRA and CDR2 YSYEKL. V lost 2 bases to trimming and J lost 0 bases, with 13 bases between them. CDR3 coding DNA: TGCGCCAGCAGCCAACACCCTGCGTCAGCAACTAATGAAAAACTGTTTTTT. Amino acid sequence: CASSQHPASATNEKLFF.

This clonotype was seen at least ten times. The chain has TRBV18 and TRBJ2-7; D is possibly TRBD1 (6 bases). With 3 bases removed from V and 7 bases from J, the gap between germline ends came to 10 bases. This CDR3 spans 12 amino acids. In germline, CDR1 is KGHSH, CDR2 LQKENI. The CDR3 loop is CASSPTRGEQYF. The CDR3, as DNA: TGTGCCAGCTCACCTACTAGGGGGGAGCAGTACTTC.

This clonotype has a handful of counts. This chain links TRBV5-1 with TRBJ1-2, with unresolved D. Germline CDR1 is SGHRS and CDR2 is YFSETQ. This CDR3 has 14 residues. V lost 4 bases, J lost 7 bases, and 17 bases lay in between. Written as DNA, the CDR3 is TGCGCCAGCAGCGCTTTGCGGGAGCCAGGTGGCTACACCTTC. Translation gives CASSALREPGGYTF.

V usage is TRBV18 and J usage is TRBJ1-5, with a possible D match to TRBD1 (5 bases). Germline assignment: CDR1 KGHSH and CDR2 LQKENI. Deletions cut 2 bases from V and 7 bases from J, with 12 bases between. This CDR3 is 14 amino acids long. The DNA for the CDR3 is TGTGCCAGCTCACCAGGCAGGGAGGGACAGCCCCAGCATTTT. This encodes CASSPGREGQPQHF. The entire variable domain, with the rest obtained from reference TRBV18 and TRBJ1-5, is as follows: NAGVMQNPRHLVRRRGQEARLRCSPMKGHSHVYWYRQLPEEGLKFMVYLQKENIIDESGMPKERFSAEFPKEGPSILRIQQVVRGDSAAYFCASSPGREGQPQHFGDGTRLSIL.

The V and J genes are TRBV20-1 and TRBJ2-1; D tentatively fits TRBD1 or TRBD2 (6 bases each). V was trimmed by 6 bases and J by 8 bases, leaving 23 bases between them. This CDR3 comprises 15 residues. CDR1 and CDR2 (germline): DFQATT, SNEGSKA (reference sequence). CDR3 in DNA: TGCAGTGCCAGAAGGGGGACGGGAGTAGGAGATGAGCAGTTCTTC. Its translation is CSARRGTGVGDEQFF.

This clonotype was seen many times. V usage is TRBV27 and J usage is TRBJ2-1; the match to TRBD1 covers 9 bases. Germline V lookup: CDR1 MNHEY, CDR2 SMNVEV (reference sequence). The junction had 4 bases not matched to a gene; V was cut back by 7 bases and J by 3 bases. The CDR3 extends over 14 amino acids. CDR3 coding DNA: TGTGCCAGCACCCAGACAGGGGGCTACAATGAGCAGTTCTTC. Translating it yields CASTQTGGYNEQFF.

In nucleotides, the CDR3 is TGTGCCAGCAAACCGGGGGTCCTGTCCGGGGAGCTGTTTTTT. Protein sequence: CASKPGVLSGELFF. This chain joins TRBV12-3 or TRBV12-4 and TRBJ2-2; maybe TRBD2 (6 bases). Trimming took 7 bases from V and 6 from J, leaving 15 bases between them. There are 14 residues in the CDR3.

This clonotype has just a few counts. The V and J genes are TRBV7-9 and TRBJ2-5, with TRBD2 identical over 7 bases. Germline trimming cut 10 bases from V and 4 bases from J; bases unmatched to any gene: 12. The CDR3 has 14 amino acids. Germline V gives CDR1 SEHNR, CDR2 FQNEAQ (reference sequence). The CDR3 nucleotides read TGTGCCATGGGGGGGAGCGGCGGGGGAGAGACCCAGTACTTC. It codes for CAMGGSGGGETQYF.

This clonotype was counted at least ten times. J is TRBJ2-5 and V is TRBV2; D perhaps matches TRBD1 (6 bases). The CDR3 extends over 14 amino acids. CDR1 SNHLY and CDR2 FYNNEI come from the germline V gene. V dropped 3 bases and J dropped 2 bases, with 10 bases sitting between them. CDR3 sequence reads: CASSDVQGQETQYF. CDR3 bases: TGTGCCAGCAGTGACGTGCAGGGGCAAGAGACCCAGTACTTC.

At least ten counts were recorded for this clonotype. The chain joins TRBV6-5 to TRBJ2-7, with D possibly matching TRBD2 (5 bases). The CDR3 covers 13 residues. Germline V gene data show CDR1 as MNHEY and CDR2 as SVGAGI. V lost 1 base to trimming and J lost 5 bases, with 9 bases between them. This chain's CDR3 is CASSYFGGNEQYF. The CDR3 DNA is TGTGCCAGCAGTTACTTCGGAGGAAACGAGCAGTACTTC.

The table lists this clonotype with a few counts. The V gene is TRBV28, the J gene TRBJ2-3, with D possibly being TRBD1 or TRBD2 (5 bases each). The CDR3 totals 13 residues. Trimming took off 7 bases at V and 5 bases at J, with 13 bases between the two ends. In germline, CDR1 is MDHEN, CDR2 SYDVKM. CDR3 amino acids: CASIGTVVDTQYF. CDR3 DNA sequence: TGTGCCAGCATAGGGACCGTGGTAGATACGCAGTATTTT.

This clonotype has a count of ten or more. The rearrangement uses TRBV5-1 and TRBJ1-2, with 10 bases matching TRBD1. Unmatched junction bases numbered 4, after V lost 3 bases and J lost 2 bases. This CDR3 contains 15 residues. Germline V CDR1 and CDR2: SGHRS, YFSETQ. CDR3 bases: TGCGCCAGCAGCTCCGGACAGGGGGGCAACTATGGCTACACCTTC. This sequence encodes CASSSGQGGNYGYTF.

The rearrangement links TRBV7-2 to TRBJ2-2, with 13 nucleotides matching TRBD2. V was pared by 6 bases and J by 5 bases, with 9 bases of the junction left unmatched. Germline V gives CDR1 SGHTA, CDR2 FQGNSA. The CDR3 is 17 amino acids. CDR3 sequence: CASRDGLAGVRTGELFF. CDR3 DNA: TGTGCCAGCAGGGACGGACTAGCGGGAGTGAGAACCGGGGAGCTGTTTTTT.

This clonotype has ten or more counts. CDR3 DNA: TGCGCCAGCAGCTTGGGGTTCCAGGGAGCGGATACGCAGTATTTT. Its protein is CASSLGFQGADTQYF. V and J are TRBV5-1 and TRBJ2-3; D tentatively fits TRBD1 or TRBD2 (5 bases each). Germline V gene sequence: CDR1 SGHRS, CDR2 YFSETQ. The CDR3 is 15 residues long. V lost 0 bases and J 6 bases, leaving 14 bases between the germline ends.

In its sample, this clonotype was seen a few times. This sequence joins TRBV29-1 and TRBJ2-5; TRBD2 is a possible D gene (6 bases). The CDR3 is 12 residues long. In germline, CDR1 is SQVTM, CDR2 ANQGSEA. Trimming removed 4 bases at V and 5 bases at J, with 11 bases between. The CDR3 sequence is CSVGTMSETQYF. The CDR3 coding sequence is TGCAGCGTTGGGACTATGTCGGAGACCCAGTACTTC.

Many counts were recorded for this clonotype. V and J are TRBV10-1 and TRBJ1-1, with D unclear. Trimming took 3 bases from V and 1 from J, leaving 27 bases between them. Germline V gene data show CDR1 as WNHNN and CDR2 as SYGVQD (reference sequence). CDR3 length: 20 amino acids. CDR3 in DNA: TGCGCCAGCAGTGATCCGGGCCGAGTCGGGAAGACGGTTCCGAACACTGAAGCTTTCTTT. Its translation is CASSDPGRVGKTVPNTEAFF.

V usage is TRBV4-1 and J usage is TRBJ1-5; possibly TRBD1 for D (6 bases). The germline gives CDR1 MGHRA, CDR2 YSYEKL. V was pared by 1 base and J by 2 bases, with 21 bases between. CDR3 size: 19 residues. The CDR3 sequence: CASSQVSGQKQPGNQPQHF. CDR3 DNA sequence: TGCGCCAGCAGCCAAGTTTCAGGACAGAAACAGCCTGGCAATCAGCCCCAGCATTTT.

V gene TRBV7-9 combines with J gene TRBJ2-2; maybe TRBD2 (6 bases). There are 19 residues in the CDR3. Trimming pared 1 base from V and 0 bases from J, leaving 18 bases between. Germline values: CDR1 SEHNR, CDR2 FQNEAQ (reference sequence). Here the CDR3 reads CASSLVRGRGGPNTGELFF. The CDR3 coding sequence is TGTGCCAGCAGCTTAGTAAGGGGAAGGGGAGGCCCGAACACCGGGGAGCTGTTTTTT.

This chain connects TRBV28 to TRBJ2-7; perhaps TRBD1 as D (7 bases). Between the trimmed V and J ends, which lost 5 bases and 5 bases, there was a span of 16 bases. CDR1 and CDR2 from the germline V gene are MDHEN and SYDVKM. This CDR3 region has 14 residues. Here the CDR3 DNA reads TGTGCCAGCAGTCCAGGGACAGCGGGCCACGAGCAGTACTTC. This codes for CASSPGTAGHEQYF.

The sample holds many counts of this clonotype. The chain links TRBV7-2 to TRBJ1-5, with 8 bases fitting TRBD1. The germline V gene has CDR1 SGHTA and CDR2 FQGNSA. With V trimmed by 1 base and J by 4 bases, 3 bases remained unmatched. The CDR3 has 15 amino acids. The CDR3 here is CASSLVTGGNQPQHF. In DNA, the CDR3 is TGTGCCAGCAGCTTAGTAACAGGGGGGAATCAGCCCCAGCATTTT.

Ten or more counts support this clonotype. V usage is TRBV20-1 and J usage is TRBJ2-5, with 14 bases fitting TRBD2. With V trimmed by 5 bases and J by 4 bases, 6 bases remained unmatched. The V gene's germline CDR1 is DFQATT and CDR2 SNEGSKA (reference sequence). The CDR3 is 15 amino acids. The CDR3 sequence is CSAPTSGGAIETQYF. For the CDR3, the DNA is TGCAGTGCTCCGACTAGCGGGGGGGCCATAGAGACCCAGTACTTC.